This T cell receptor (beta chain) was documented in a study of shared clonotypes between healthy human individuals. In the study overall: Two female and three male donors aged 18 to 49 were enrolled.

As for this clone: Its antigen remains unidentified.

Study-wide results and limits: Sharing across a handful of donors was seen in 4.5% to 5.5% of naive CD4 clonotypes. Larger estimated richness was generally seen in naive subsets than in memory subsets.

All of the donors resided in Nashville, Tennessee, and each was a Caucasian adult. Assay used: immunoSEQ multiplex PCR; TCRdb lists only in-frame clones, some missing. The sample has more than 2,000,000 clones; over 90% are singletons. Sequenced material: naive CD4+ T cells from PBMCs. Specified subset: CD45RA+ positively selected. The source of this sequence is a man between 18 and 29 years old in good health. Some clones in this sample may be carry-over from other donors' samples.

CDR3 sequence: CASSAGLAGELFF. The CDR3 DNA sequence: TGTGCCAGTAGTGCCGGACTGGCCGGGGAGCTGTTTTTT. The rearrangement joins TRBV19 to TRBJ2-2, with D maybe TRBD2 (5 bases). CDR3 length: 13 amino acids. Germline assignment: CDR1 LNHDA and CDR2 SQIVND (reference sequence). V dropped 5 bases and J dropped 6 bases, with 10 bases sitting between them.